This T cell receptor (beta chain) was sequenced during a study of shared T cell receptors in the human thymus. The protocol was immunoSEQ multiplex PCR, while the TCRdb copy is restricted to in-frame clones and leaves out a portion. This table has over 650,000 clones, about 90% appearing once. In germline, CDR1 is SEHNR, CDR2 FQNEAQ (reference sequence). V was shortened by 2 bases and J by 4 bases, with 17 bases between the two germline ends. This CDR3 comprises 17 residues. This sample was also put to use in a study of human thymus T cells.

Sequencing was carried out using thymocytes. This receptor was identified in a boy less than two years old with a congenital heart defect. V gene TRBV7-9 combines with J gene TRBJ1-4; no clear D. The CDR3 loop is CASSLSGSVNYNEKLFF. The CDR3 DNA follows: TGTGCCAGCAGCTTAAGCGGATCAGTCAACTATAATGAAAAACTGTTTTTT. The full variable domain, with the rest looked up from reference TRBV7-9 and TRBJ1-4, is DTGVSQNPRHKITKRGQNVTFRCDPISEHNRLYWYRQTLGQGPEFLTYFQNEAQLEKSRLLSDRFSAERPKGSFSTLEIQRTEQGDSAMYLCASSLSGSVNYNEKLFFGSGTQLSVL.